The present T cell receptor (beta chain) was sequenced within a study of T cell repertoires in cytomegalovirus infection. TCRdb redid the calling of the reads with MiXCR, one entry per CDR3 protein. The table has hundreds of thousands of distinct CDR3 sequences, 8% to 9.5% seen once. This CDR3 comprises 13 residues. Germline-derived CDR1 and CDR2 are SEHNR and FQNEAQ (reference sequence). The V and J ends lost 8 bases and 0 bases respectively, with 8 bases between them. The TCR sequence derives from a human donor in good health (CMV status not recorded). Some clones in this sample may be carry-over from other donors' samples. This chain links TRBV7-9 with TRBJ1-5; D might be TRBD1 (5 bases). The sequenced material came from PBMCs. DNA for the CDR3: TGTGCCAGCGCGAGGGGTAGCAATCAGCCCCAGCATTTT. As protein: CASARGSNQPQHF.